The 21 T cell receptor beta chains reported below all come from one sample, sequenced in a study of OX40 agonist ivuxolimab in advanced cancers. Profiled with immunoSEQ multiplex PCR; TCRdb holds only in-frame clones, not every one. Of approximately 60,000 clones listed, roughly 89% are singletons. Sequenced here: CD4+ or CD8+ T cells sorted from blood, sampled in a trial of the OX40 agonist ivuxolimab. The receptors were sampled from an adult with an advanced solid tumor such as melanoma, head and neck, liver or kidney cancer.

The rearrangement joins TRBV5-6 to TRBJ2-5; D is undetermined. The ends were cut back, 1 base at V and 5 bases at J, with 9 bases in the middle. The V gene's germline CDR1 is SGHDT and CDR2 YYEEEE. The CDR3 loop spans 13 amino acids. Here the CDR3 reads CASSLRESETQYF. The CDR3 DNA reads TGTGCCAGCAGCTTGAGAGAATCGGAGACCCAGTACTTC.

The chain links TRBV20-1 to TRBJ2-1; 9 nucleotides line up with TRBD1. The CDR3 extends over 11 amino acids. The ends lost 3 bases at V and 15 bases at J; junction bases unmatched: 6. CDR1 is DFQATT and CDR2 is SNEGSKA in the germline V gene (reference sequence). The CDR3 sequence is CSASGGTGRFF. CDR3 nucleotides: TGCAGTGCTAGTGGGGGGACAGGGCGGTTCTTC.

The V and J genes are TRBV7-6 and TRBJ1-1, with unresolved D. Looked up from germline, CDR1 is SGHVS and CDR2 is FNYEAQ. The CDR3 loop spans 15 amino acids. The V end lost 0 bases, the J end lost 2 bases, and 10 bases lay between the germline ends. The CDR3 DNA reads TGTGCCAGCAGCTTAGCTGGGTCTCCTAACACTGAAGCTTTCTTT. Amino acid sequence: CASSLAGSPNTEAFF.

This rearrangement joins TRBV5-1 to TRBJ2-7; 9 nucleotides align to TRBD2. Germline V gives CDR1 SGHRS, CDR2 YFSETQ. The CDR3 runs 16 residues. V lost 3 bases, J lost 10 bases, and 17 bases stayed unmatched. The CDR3 protein is CASSWGPMGSGSEQYF. The CDR3 region has the DNA TGCGCCAGCAGCTGGGGGCCTATGGGTAGCGGGAGTGAACAGTACTTC.

The chain uses TRBV28 and TRBJ2-5; 7 bases match TRBD1. Per the germline V gene, CDR1 is MDHEN and CDR2 is SYDVKM. This CDR3 has 15 amino acids. The V gene end was trimmed by 4 bases and the J gene end by 3 bases; junction bases not matched to a gene: 8. CDR3 DNA sequence: TGTGCCAGCAGTTCACCGGGACAGCCTAAAGAGACCCAGTACTTC. Translated, it gives CASSSPGQPKETQYF.

The chain couples TRBV30 to TRBJ1-2; tentatively, D is TRBD1 (6 bases). The CDR3 length is 10 residues. Trimming removed 7 bases from V and 6 bases from J, with 9 bases in between. CDR1 and CDR2 from the germline V gene are GTSNPN and SVGIG (reference sequence). In DNA, the CDR3 is TGTGCCTTCAACAGGGATGGCTACACCTTC. Translating it yields CAFNRDGYTF.

A few counts support this clone. V is TRBV28 and J is TRBJ1-2; D gene ambiguous. V was clipped by 2 bases and J by 4 bases, with 5 bases between them. CDR1 and CDR2 (germline): MDHEN, SYDVKM. The CDR3 sequence is 12 residues long. The CDR3 region has the DNA TGTGCCAGCAGTTTAGCGGCCTATGGCTACACCTTC. Protein sequence: CASSLAAYGYTF.

The CDR3: CASSAGTASSRTQYF. In DNA, the CDR3 is TGTGCCAGCAGCGCCGGGACAGCTTCATCTCGGACCCAGTACTTC. The chain uses TRBV5-4 and TRBJ2-5; 7 bases line up with TRBD1. The CDR3 runs 15 residues. V lost 4 bases and J lost 7; bases outside the gene matches: 13. Per germline, CDR1 SGHNT and CDR2 YYREEE (reference sequence).

A remark on this clone: Other DNA sequences in the sample encode the same CDR3. V usage is TRBV5-4 and J usage is TRBJ1-2; 9 bases map to TRBD1. The length of the CDR3 is 13 residues. The V gene end was trimmed by 4 bases and the J gene end by 7 bases; junction bases not matched to a gene: 5. CDR1 SGHNT and CDR2 YYREEE come from the germline V gene (reference sequence). Here the CDR3 DNA reads TGTGCCAGCAGCCGGGACAGGGACGGTGGCTACACCTTC. This sequence encodes CASSRDRDGGYTF.

Worth noting for this clone: Other DNA sequences in the same sample also yield this CDR3. The CDR3 region has the DNA TGTGCCAGCAGCTTAGGGCCAGCGAACACCGGGGAGCTGTTTTTT. Translated, it gives CASSLGPANTGELFF. The rearrangement links TRBV7-2 to TRBJ2-2; D is undetermined. This CDR3 is 15 amino acids long. Germline V gene data show CDR1 as SGHTA and CDR2 as FQGNSA. V shed 1 base and J shed 0 bases, with 6 bases lying between them.

J is TRBJ2-1 and V is TRBV6-6; 14 bases align to TRBD2. V lost 7 bases to trimming and J lost 7 bases; unmatched junction nucleotides: 9. CDR3 size: 16 residues. Germline-derived CDR1 and CDR2 are MNHNY and SVGAGI (reference sequence). CDR3 coding DNA: TGTGCCAGCATAGCGGTCGGGACTAGCGGGGGTAATGAGCAGTTCTTC. Encoded protein: CASIAVGTSGGNEQFF.

CDR3: CASSPVGGPGNTIYF. The DNA for the CDR3 is TGTGCCAGCAGCCCAGTGGGGGGTCCTGGAAACACCATATATTTT. The V call is TRBV7-2, the J call TRBJ1-3, with a weak D call TRBD1 (5 bases). Deletions cut 5 bases from V and 2 bases from J, with 13 bases between. Germline-derived CDR1 and CDR2 are SGHTA and FQGNSA. This CDR3 contains 15 residues.

The chain links TRBV7-2 to TRBJ2-5; 7 nucleotides line up with TRBD1. Germline CDR1 reads SGHTA; CDR2 reads FQGNSA. Trimming took 1 base from V and 6 from J; bases not matched to a gene: 11. The CDR3 runs 16 residues. CDR3 sequence reads: CASSLGPGQVGKTQYF. CDR3 bases: TGTGCCAGCAGCTTAGGGCCCGGACAGGTGGGGAAGACCCAGTACTTC.

The chain uses TRBV29-1 and TRBJ2-1; 7 bases map to TRBD1. There are 14 residues in the CDR3. From germline, CDR1 is SQVTM and CDR2 ANQGSEA. Unmatched junction bases numbered 8, after V lost 7 bases and J lost 2 bases. The CDR3 protein is CSGHRDRAYNEQFF. CDR3 DNA sequence: TGCAGCGGACACCGGGACAGAGCCTACAATGAGCAGTTCTTC.

The genes are TRBV5-4 and TRBJ2-4; tentative D call: TRBD2 (5 bases). Trimming took 0 bases from V and 9 from J, leaving 16 bases between them. The CDR3 has 15 amino acids. In germline, CDR1 is SGHNT, CDR2 YYREEE (reference sequence). CDR3 bases: TGTGCCAGCAGCTTGGATGGGAATCAAGGACTCATTCAGTACTTC. Protein sequence: CASSLDGNQGLIQYF. The full variable domain, its missing parts supplied by reference TRBV5-4 and TRBJ2-4, is ETGVTQSPTHLIKTRGQQVTLRCSSQSGHNTVSWYQQALGQGPQFIFQYYREEENGRGNFPPRFSGLQFPNYSSELNVNALELDDSALYLCASSLDGNQGLIQYFGAGTRLSVL.

This chain links TRBV5-1 with TRBJ1-2; D is perhaps TRBD1 (5 bases). V was shortened by 0 bases and J by 6 bases, with 18 bases between the two germline ends. CDR1 is SGHRS, CDR2 YFSETQ, per germline. This CDR3 contains 16 residues. The CDR3 reads CASSLARMGQENGYTF. CDR3 in DNA: TGCGCCAGCAGCTTGGCCCGTATGGGGCAGGAAAATGGCTACACCTTC.

CDR3 bases: TGTGCCATCAGTTCGGACAGGGCGGGCTATGGCTACACCTTC. This sequence encodes CAISSDRAGYGYTF. The V gene is TRBV10-3, the J gene TRBJ1-2; TRBD1 agrees at 8 bases. CDR3 length: 14 residues. Trimming took 5 bases from V and 4 from J; bases not matched to a gene: 6. Looked up from germline, CDR1 is ENHRY and CDR2 is SYGVKD.

The gene calls are TRBV10-2 and TRBJ1-3; D gene ambiguous. The CDR3 has 14 amino acids. CDR1 WSHSY and CDR2 SAAADI come from the germline V gene. V gave up 7 bases and J gave up 3 bases, with 13 bases separating them. The CDR3 DNA reads as TGCGCCAGCACAGAGGCGGAGTATGGAAACACCATATATTTT. Residues: CASTEAEYGNTIYF.

Of note for this clone: The identical CDR3 is also encoded by other nucleotide sequences in the sample. J is TRBJ1-1 and V is TRBV5-1; D unresolved. Germline CDR1 SGHRS, CDR2 YFSETQ. The CDR3 is 13 residues long. The V end was cut by 0 bases, the J end by 0 bases, with 3 bases between. CDR3 amino acids: CASSLEVNTEAFF. The CDR3 DNA follows: TGCGCCAGCAGCTTGGAGGTGAACACTGAAGCTTTCTTT.

The chain recombines TRBV9 with TRBJ1-1; D is unclear. V was clipped by 0 bases and J by 3 bases, with 12 bases between them. The CDR3 loop spans 15 amino acids. In germline, CDR1 is SGDLS, CDR2 YYNGEE. The CDR3 sequence: CASSVGWEGYTEAFF. Written as DNA, the CDR3 is TGTGCCAGCAGCGTAGGTTGGGAGGGTTACACTGAAGCTTTCTTT.

This chain links TRBV19 with TRBJ2-3; 8 positions match TRBD2. CDR1 is LNHDA, CDR2 SQIVND, per germline (reference sequence). V lost 3 bases and J lost 6; bases outside the gene matches: 5. This CDR3 is built from 14 residues. The CDR3 DNA follows: TGTGCCAGTAGTATCGGGGGGGCCGGGGATACGCAGTATTTT. It translates to CASSIGGAGDTQYF.